The 23 T cell receptor beta chains listed next were all sequenced from one sample in a study of blood T cell repertoires in COVID-19. Data came from immunoSEQ multiplex PCR; TCRdb stores just in-frame clones and leaves some out. In the table there are around 340,000 clones, about four fifths of which are singletons. The source material was peripheral blood. The source of these receptors is a man younger than 40 with active or convalescent COVID-19.

The chain joins TRBV20-1 to TRBJ1-1; 7 nucleotides match TRBD1. Germline CDR1 and CDR2: DFQATT and SNEGSKA (reference sequence). The CDR3 extends over 15 amino acids. Unmatched junction bases numbered 8, after V lost 3 bases and J lost 1 base. Written as DNA, the CDR3 is TGCAGTGCTAGTGGGGACAGTATCTCGAACACTGAAGCTTTCTTT. Amino acid sequence: CSASGDSISNTEAFF.

The rearrangement links TRBV19 to TRBJ1-2; unclear D gene. Germline values: CDR1 LNHDA, CDR2 SQIVND (reference sequence). The CDR3 extends over 13 amino acids. V was shortened by 6 bases and J by 8 bases, with 16 bases between the two germline ends. The CDR3 DNA reads TGTGCCAGTAGCCCGGGTCTCGAGGTCGGCTACACCTTC. It encodes CASSPGLEVGYTF.

This chain links TRBV25-1 with TRBJ2-2, with 8 bases fitting TRBD2. Trimming cost V 4 bases and J 3 bases; bases outside gene matches: 10. The CDR3 spans 17 residues. Germline CDR1 reads MGHDK; CDR2 reads SYGVNS. The CDR3 loop is CASSAAGLAQDTGELFF. As DNA, the CDR3 is TGTGCCAGCAGTGCAGCTGGACTAGCCCAAGACACCGGGGAGCTGTTTTTT.

This rearrangement joins TRBV18 to TRBJ1-4, with D unresolved. The CDR3 has 15 residues. From germline, CDR1 is KGHSH and CDR2 LQKENI. The V and J ends lost 2 bases and 5 bases respectively, with 12 bases between them. The CDR3 here is CASSPLRAFNEKLFF. As DNA, the CDR3 is TGTGCCAGCTCACCATTGAGGGCCTTCAATGAAAAACTGTTTTTT.

This clone was seen a single time. The chain employs TRBV3-1 (or the pseudogene TRBV3-2) and TRBJ1-5; D is undetermined. Germline V CDR1 and CDR2: LGHDT, YNNKEL (reference sequence). Trimming removed 0 bases at V and 11 bases at J, with 11 bases between. The CDR3 is made up of 13 amino acids. The CDR3 DNA sequence: TGTGCCAGCAGCCAAGATCGAGATAGAGCCCAGCATTTT. It specifies CASSQDRDRAQHF.

The chain uses TRBV19 and TRBJ2-7; maybe TRBD1 (5 bases). Germline lookup yields CDR1 LNHDA and CDR2 SQIVND (reference sequence). With 5 bases removed from V and 3 bases from J, the gap between germline ends came to 5 bases. The length of the CDR3 is 11 residues. The CDR3 protein is CASSDSYEQYF. CDR3 nucleotide sequence: TGTGCCAGTAGTGACAGCTACGAGCAGTACTTC.

This chain uses TRBV5-1 with TRBJ2-2; 9 bases agree with TRBD2. V was clipped by 2 bases and J by 0 bases; unmatched bases: 8. The CDR3 consists of 18 residues. Germline CDR1 is SGHRS and CDR2 is YFSETQ. The CDR3 sequence: CASSFDIIAGANTGELFF. CDR3 nucleotide sequence: TGCGCCAGCAGCTTCGACATAATAGCGGGGGCGAACACCGGGGAGCTGTTTTTT.

This chain uses TRBV6-2 or TRBV6-3 with TRBJ1-1, with 9 bases that match TRBD1. Germline CDR1 and CDR2: MNHEY and SVGEGT. V shed 5 bases and J 1 base; nucleotides not matched to a gene: 11. The CDR3 consists of 17 residues. As DNA, the CDR3 is TGTGCCAGCAGTACAGCGGGACAGGGAGGTCGGAACACTGAAGCTTTCTTT. This gives the protein CASSTAGQGGRNTEAFF.

Written as DNA, the CDR3 is TGTGCCAGCAGTTTAATCGGGAGCGTATACGAGCAGTACTTC. Translated: CASSLIGSVYEQYF. V and J are TRBV28 and TRBJ2-7; a weak D match, TRBD2 (6 bases). With 2 bases removed from V and 4 bases from J, the gap between germline ends came to 12 bases. This CDR3 region has 14 residues. CDR1 is MDHEN and CDR2 is SYDVKM in the germline V gene.

A single count supports this clone. The V gene is TRBV19, the J gene TRBJ1-1; no firm D call. Trimming took off 6 bases at V and 0 bases at J, with 5 bases between the two ends. Germline V gene lookup returns CDR1 LNHDA and CDR2 SQIVND (reference sequence). The CDR3 is made up of 12 amino acids. Here the CDR3 reads CASRRLNTEAFF. The CDR3 coding sequence is TGTGCCAGTAGGCGGCTGAACACTGAAGCTTTCTTT.

CDR3 region: CASADGGQRQTQYF. The DNA for the CDR3 is TGTGCTAGTGCCGACGGGGGACAGAGACAGACCCAGTACTTC. This sequence joins TRBV12-5 and TRBJ2-5; D might be TRBD1 (7 bases). Between the trimmed V and J ends, which lost 7 bases and 6 bases, there was a span of 18 bases. Germline CDR1 is LGHNT and CDR2 is FRNRAP. The CDR3 length is 14 residues.

The chain has TRBV6-2 or TRBV6-3 and TRBJ2-2; perhaps TRBD2 as D (5 bases). CDR1 MNHEY and CDR2 SVGEGT come from the germline V gene. The V gene lost 5 bases and the J gene lost 1 base, with 11 bases spanning the gap. CDR3 length: 15 amino acids. The CDR3 loop is CASSGERGNTGELFF. DNA for the CDR3: TGTGCCAGCAGTGGGGAACGGGGGAACACCGGGGAGCTGTTTTTT.

The chain has TRBV11-3 and TRBJ1-2; TRBD1 might be the D (5 bases). The germline CDR1 and CDR2 sequences are SGHNT and YENEEA. The length of the CDR3 is 15 residues. Trimming stripped 3 bases from V and 1 base from J, with 12 bases between. This chain's CDR3 is CASSLGPGGNYGYTF. In DNA, the CDR3 is TGTGCCAGCAGCTTGGGGCCCGGGGGTAACTATGGCTACACCTTC.

The gene calls are TRBV24-1 and TRBJ2-3, with 7 bases aligning to TRBD2. CDR3 length: 16 amino acids. V lost 9 bases to trimming and J lost 2 bases; unmatched junction nucleotides: 13. Germline-derived CDR1 and CDR2 are KGHDR and SFDVKD. CDR3 nucleotides: TGTGCCACCCAGGAAGGAGCGGGGCCTCACACAGATACGCAGTATTTT. This codes for CATQEGAGPHTDTQYF.

This clone was detected only once. The chain uses TRBV3-1 (or the pseudogene TRBV3-2) and TRBJ1-3, with unresolved D. Germline-derived CDR1 and CDR2 are LGHDT and YNNKEL (reference sequence). V was trimmed by 3 bases and J by 0 bases, leaving 12 bases between them. The CDR3 extends over 16 amino acids. Here the CDR3 DNA reads TGTGCCAGCAGCCAGCCCGGACTGACCTCTGGAAACACCATATATTTT. Its translation is CASSQPGLTSGNTIYF.

J is TRBJ1-2 and V is TRBV5-1, with 9 positions matching TRBD1. Germline V gene sequence: CDR1 SGHRS, CDR2 YFSETQ. J was trimmed by 3 bases and V by 4 bases; bases with no gene match: 7. CDR3 length: 15 residues. In DNA form, the CDR3 reads TGCGCCAGCAGCGACGGACAGGGGAGGCACTATGGCTACACCTTC. As protein: CASSDGQGRHYGYTF.

This chain uses TRBV12-3 or TRBV12-4 with TRBJ2-1, with 9 bases fitting TRBD2. After removal of 7 bases from V and 7 bases from J, the junction contained 2 bases not matched to a gene. The CDR3 has 12 residues. The CDR3 spells CASILAGNEQFF. The CDR3, as DNA: TGTGCCAGCATACTAGCGGGTAATGAGCAGTTCTTC.

CDR3 sequence reads: CASSEGTGQGYTF. DNA for the CDR3: TGCGCCAGCAGTGAAGGGACAGGGCAAGGCTACACCTTC. This chain uses TRBV10-2 with TRBJ1-2; 9 bases fit TRBD1. This CDR3 is built from 13 residues. Trimming cost V 3 bases and J 8 bases; bases outside gene matches: 4. Germline CDR1 is WSHSY and CDR2 is SAAADI.

The rearrangement uses TRBV25-1 and TRBJ2-1; TRBD2 agrees at 7 bases. The CDR3 contains 14 residues. CDR1 MGHDK and CDR2 SYGVNS come from the germline V gene. Losses at the gene ends were 7 bases for V and 0 bases for J; bases not matched to a gene: 3. The CDR3 region has the DNA TGTGCCAGCATAGGCGGGAGCTCCTACAATGAGCAGTTCTTC. Translated, it gives CASIGGSSYNEQFF.

The gene calls are TRBV7-9 and TRBJ1-1; 9 bases map to TRBD1. Germline-derived CDR1 and CDR2 are SEHNR and FQNEAQ (reference sequence). V shed 4 bases and J 7 bases; nucleotides not matched to a gene: 22. CDR3 length equals 19 residues. The CDR3 is CASSSRHRGRMALRDEAFF. The CDR3 coding sequence is TGTGCCAGCAGCTCGAGACACAGGGGGCGAATGGCCCTCCGGGATGAAGCTTTCTTT.

The chain uses TRBV4-1 and TRBJ2-7; 8 positions match TRBD2. Germline V lookup: CDR1 MGHRA, CDR2 YSYEKL. This CDR3 has 16 residues. V was pared by 3 bases and J by 3 bases, with 10 bases of the junction left unmatched. CDR3 amino acids: CASSHLPGTRVYEQYF. In DNA form, the CDR3 reads TGCGCCAGCAGCCATCTACCTGGGACTAGGGTCTACGAGCAGTACTTC.

V gene TRBV27 combines with J gene TRBJ2-1; TRBD2 matches at 7 bases. Germline V gives CDR1 MNHEY, CDR2 SMNVEV (reference sequence). The CDR3 runs 15 residues. V shed 5 bases, J shed 5 bases, and the junction held 9 bases outside the gene matches. CDR3 nucleotide sequence: TGTGCCAGCAGTCGCCTAGCGGATAGTCACAATGAGCAGTTCTTC. It specifies CASSRLADSHNEQFF.

The chain combines TRBV12-5 with TRBJ1-1, with D unclear. V lost 6 bases, J lost 1 base, and 9 bases lay in between. The CDR3 has 13 residues. Germline loops: CDR1 LGHNT, CDR2 FRNRAP. The CDR3 DNA reads as TGTGCTAGTGGGGAGCGCGCGAACACTGAAGCTTTCTTT. Translated: CASGERANTEAFF.